This TCR beta chain was recovered during a study of T cells in localized non-small cell lung cancer. Findings of the study overall: Adjacent uninvolved lung tissue had the highest T cell clonality, exceeding tumor. Without multi-region sequencing, intratumor heterogeneity could not be excluded.

Looked up from germline, CDR1 is LNHDA and CDR2 is SQIVND (reference sequence). The CDR3 contains 13 residues. V shed 6 bases and J shed 6 bases, with 12 bases lying between them. Sequencing used immunoSEQ multiplex PCR; TCRdb keeps in-frame clones, though not all of them. The sample records about 72,000 clones, roughly 84% being singletons. As to this clone: Its antigen is still unknown. Other DNA sequences in the same sample also yield this CDR3.

The clonotype originates from a female donor at least 60 years old with stage I lung adenocarcinoma. Sequencing was performed on peripheral blood, taken before any cancer treatment. The rearrangement uses TRBV19 and TRBJ1-5; TRBD1 is a possible D gene (5 bases). CDR3 sequence (DNA): TGTGCCAGTAGCCCTTCAGGGAGTCAGCCCCAGCATTTT. This gives the protein CASSPSGSQPQHF.